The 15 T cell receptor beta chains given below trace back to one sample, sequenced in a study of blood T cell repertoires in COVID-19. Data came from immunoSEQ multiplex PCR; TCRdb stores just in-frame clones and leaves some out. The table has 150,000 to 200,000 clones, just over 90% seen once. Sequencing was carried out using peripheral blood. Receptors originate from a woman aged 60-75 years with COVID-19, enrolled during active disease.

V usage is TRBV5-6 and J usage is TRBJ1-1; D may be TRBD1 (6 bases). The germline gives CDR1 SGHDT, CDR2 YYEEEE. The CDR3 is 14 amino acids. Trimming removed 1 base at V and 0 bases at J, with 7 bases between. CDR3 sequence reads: CASSLTGMNTEAFF. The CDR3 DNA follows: TGTGCCAGCAGCTTGACAGGGATGAACACTGAAGCTTTCTTT. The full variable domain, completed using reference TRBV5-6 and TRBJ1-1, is DAGVTQSPTHLIKTRGQQVTLRCSPKSGHDTVSWYQQALGQGPQFIFQYYEEEERQRGNFPDRFSGHQFPNYSSELNVNALLLGDSALYLCASSLTGMNTEAFFGQGTRLTVV.

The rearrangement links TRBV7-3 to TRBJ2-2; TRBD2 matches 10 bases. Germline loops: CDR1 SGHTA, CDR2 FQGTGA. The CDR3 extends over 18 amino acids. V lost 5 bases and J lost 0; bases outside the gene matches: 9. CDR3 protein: CASSPTTSGLANTGELFF. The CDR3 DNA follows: TGTGCCAGCAGCCCGACGACTAGCGGGCTTGCGAACACCGGGGAGCTGTTTTTT.

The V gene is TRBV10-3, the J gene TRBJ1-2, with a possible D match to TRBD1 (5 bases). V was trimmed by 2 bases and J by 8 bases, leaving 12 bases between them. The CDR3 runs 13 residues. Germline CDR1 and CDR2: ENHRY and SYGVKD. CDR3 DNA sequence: TGTGCCATCAGTGAGGGCCAGGGCGGAGGCTACACCTTC. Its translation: CAISEGQGGGYTF.

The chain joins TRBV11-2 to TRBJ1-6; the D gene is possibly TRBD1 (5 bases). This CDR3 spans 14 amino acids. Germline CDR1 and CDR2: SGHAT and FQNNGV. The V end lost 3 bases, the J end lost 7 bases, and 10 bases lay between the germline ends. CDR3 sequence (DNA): TGTGCCAGCAGCTTCGACAGTCCCAATTCACCCCTCCACTTT. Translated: CASSFDSPNSPLHF.

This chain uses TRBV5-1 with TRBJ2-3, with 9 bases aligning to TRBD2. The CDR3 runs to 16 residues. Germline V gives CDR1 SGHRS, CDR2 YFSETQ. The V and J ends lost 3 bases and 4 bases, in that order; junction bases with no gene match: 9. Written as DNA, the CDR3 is TGCGCCAGCAGCTGGGGGCGCGGGGGGGCCTCAGATACGCAGTATTTT. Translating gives CASSWGRGGASDTQYF.

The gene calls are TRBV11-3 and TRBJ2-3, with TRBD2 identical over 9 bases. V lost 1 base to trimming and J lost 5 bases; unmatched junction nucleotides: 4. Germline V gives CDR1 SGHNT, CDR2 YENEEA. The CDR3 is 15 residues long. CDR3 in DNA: TGTGCCAGCAGCTTAGTTAGCGGGAGTGGAGATACGCAGTATTTT. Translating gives CASSLVSGSGDTQYF.

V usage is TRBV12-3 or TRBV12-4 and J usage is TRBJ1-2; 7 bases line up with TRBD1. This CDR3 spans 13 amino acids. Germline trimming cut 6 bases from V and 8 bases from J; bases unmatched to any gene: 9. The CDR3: CASSLGQPRGYTF. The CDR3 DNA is TGTGCCAGCAGCCTGGGACAGCCCCGAGGCTACACCTTC.

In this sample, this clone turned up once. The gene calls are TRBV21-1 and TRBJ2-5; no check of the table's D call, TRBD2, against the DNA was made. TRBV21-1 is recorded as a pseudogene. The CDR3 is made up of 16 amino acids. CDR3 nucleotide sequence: TGTGCCAGCAGCAAAGACCATGGACTAGCTGAAGAGACCCAGTACTTC. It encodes CASSKDHGLAEETQYF.

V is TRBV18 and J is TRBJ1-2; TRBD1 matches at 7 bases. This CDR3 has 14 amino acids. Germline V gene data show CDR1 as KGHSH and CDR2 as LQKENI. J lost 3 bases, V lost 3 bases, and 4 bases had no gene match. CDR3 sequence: CASSPADRDYGYTF. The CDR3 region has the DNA TGTGCCAGCTCACCTGCAGACAGGGACTATGGCTACACCTTC.

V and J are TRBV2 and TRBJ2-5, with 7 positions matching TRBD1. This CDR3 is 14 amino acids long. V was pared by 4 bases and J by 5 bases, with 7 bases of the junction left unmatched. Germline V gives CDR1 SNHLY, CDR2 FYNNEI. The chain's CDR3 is CASSGDRVGETQYF. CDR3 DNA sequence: TGTGCCAGCAGTGGTGACAGGGTGGGGGAGACCCAGTACTTC.

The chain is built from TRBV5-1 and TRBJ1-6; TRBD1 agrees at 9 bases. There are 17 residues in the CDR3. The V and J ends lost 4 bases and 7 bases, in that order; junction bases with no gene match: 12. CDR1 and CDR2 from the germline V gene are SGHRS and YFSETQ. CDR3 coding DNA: TGCGCCAGCAGCGTTGGGGGAAGTGGGACAGGGAATTCACCCCTCCACTTT. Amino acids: CASSVGGSGTGNSPLHF.

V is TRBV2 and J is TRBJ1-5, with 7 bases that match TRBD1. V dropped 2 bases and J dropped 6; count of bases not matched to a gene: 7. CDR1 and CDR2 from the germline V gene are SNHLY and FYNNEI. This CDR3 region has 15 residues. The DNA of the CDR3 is TGTGCCAGCAGTGAAAACCGTCAGGGGGGTCAGCCCCAGCATTTT. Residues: CASSENRQGGQPQHF.

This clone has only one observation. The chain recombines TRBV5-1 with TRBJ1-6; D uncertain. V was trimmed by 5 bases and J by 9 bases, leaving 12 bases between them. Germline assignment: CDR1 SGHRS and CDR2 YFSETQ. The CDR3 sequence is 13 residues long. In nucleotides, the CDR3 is TGCGCCAGCAGTTCGGAGGGATTTTCACCCCTCCACTTT. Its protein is CASSSEGFSPLHF.

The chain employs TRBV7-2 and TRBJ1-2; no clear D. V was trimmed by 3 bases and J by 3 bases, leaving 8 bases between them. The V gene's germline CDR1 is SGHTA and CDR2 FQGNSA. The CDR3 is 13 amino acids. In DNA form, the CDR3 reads TGTGCCAGCAGCTTTCAGGAGGACTATGGCTACACCTTC. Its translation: CASSFQEDYGYTF.

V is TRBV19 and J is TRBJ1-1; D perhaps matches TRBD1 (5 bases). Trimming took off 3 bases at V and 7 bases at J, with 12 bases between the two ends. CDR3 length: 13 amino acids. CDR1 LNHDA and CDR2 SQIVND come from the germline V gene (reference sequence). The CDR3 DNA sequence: TGTGCCAGTAGTATCTCCTCAGGGCTTGAAGCTTTCTTT. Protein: CASSISSGLEAFF.